The clone carrying this T cell receptor beta chain was seen a single time. Its cognate antigen is unknown. This entry comes from a study of cytomegalovirus exposure and HLA in healthy donors. Study-level findings and limits: The study found most TCR sequences rare, yet found some public TCRs in many donors. Presence/absence analyses took donor sequencing depth as roughly uniform.

The CDR3 has 12 residues. A multiplex PCR was run with 60 Vbeta primers and 13 Jbeta primers. Assay: immunoSEQ multiplex PCR; the TCRdb copy retains only in-frame clones and omits some. The sample carries 150,000 to 200,000 clones, 80% recorded once. The V call is TRBV5-3, the J call TRBJ1-1; D is perhaps TRBD1 (5 bases). TRBV5-3 is assigned to the ORF class and has an uncertain function. Sequencing was carried out using PBMCs. This receptor was taken from a young woman in good health and CMV-seronegative. The CDR3 bases are TGTGATCCCCCAGGGCTGAACACTGAAGCTTTCTTT. It specifies CDPPGLNTEAFF.